In its sample, the clone carrying this T cell receptor beta chain was seen a few times. Its antigen is undetermined. Through a sample-barcoded 5' primer and a J-beta primer mix, a second PCR was run for about 6 to 12 cycles. Every cDNA molecule bore a tag from a template-switch adaptor containing 12 random nucleotides. TCRdb independently ran MiXCR on the 5' RACE reads; one entry per CDR3 protein. The profile shows a few hundred thousand distinct CDR3 sequences, 27% of them singletons. Each sample had at least 6 million PBMCs isolated. Per the germline V gene, CDR1 is SQVTM and CDR2 is ANQGSEA. Deletions cut 6 bases from V and 0 bases from J, with 11 bases between. The CDR3 contains 14 residues. This sample is drawn from a study of blood T cells in healthy people across ages. Whole-study findings and limits: Diversity of TCR beta correlated strongly with naive T cell percentage.

The sequence derives from a woman in her sixties or seventies in good health. Sequenced: blood. This rearrangement joins TRBV29-1 to TRBJ2-2; weak D call: TRBD1 (5 bases). The CDR3 region is CSVSQVSNTGELFF. The CDR3 bases are TGCAGCGTGTCACAGGTCTCGAACACCGGGGAGCTGTTTTTT.